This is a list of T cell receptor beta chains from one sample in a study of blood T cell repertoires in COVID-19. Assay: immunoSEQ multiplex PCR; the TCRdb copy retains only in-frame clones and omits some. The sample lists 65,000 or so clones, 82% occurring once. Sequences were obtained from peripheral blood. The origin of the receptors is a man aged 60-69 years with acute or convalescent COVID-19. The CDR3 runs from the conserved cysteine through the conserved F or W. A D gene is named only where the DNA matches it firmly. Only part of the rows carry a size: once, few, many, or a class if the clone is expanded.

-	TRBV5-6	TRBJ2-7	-	TGTGCCAGCAGCTTAGGGGGAACCTACGAGCAGTACTTC	CASSLGGTYEQYF
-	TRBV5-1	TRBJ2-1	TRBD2	TGCGCCAGCAGCATGTATCCTAGCGGGGACTCAAATGAGCAGTTCTTC	CASSMYPSGDSNEQFF
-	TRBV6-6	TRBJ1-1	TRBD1	TGTGCCAGCAGGCCCGGACAGGGAGAGGTCACTGAAGCTTTCTTT	CASRPGQGEVTEAFF
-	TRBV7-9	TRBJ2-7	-	TGTGCCAGCAGCTTCCTAGGCAGGGGCTCCTACGAGCAGTACTTC	CASSFLGRGSYEQYF
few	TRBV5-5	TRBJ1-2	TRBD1	TGTGCCAGCAGCATGACAGGGAACTATGGCTACACCTTC	CASSMTGNYGYTF
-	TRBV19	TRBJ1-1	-	TGTGCCAGTAGTATAATTATTGCGCCGAACACTGAAGCTTTCTTT	CASSIIIAPNTEAFF
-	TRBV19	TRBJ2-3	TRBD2	TGTGCCAGTAGCCCCGGGAGGGCAGGCCGCACAGATACGCAGTATTTT	CASSPGRAGRTDTQYF
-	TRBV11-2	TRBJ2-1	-	TGTGCCAGCAGTACCGGGACTCCTAGGGATGAGCAGTTCTTC	CASSTGTPRDEQFF
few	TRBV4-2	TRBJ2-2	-	TGTGCCAGCAGCTCAAGGTCAGGGTTCGCCACCGGGGAGCTGTTTTTT	CASSSRSGFATGELFF
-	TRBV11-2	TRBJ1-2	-	TGTGCCAGCAGGGTTGCGGACTTAGCTAACTATGGCTACACCTTC	CASRVADLANYGYTF
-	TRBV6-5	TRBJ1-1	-	TGTGCCAGCAGTCTCCCTACCCGGGGGGGTGAAGCTTTCTTT	CASSLPTRGGEAFF
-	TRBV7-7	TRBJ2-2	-	TGTGCCAGCAGCCTCTTGATAGGACAGAACACCGGGGAGCTGTTTTTT	CASSLLIGQNTGELFF
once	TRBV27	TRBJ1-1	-	TGTGCCAGCAGTTTACTTCGGAACACTGAAGCTTTCTTT	CASSLLRNTEAFF
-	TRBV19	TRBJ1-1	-	TGTGCCAGTAGTATCGACAGGAACACTGAAGCTTTCTTT	CASSIDRNTEAFF
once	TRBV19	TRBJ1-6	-	TGTGCCAGTAGTAGCGGACAACTCGGCGCCCTCCACTTT	CASSSGQLGALHF
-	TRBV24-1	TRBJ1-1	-	TGTGCCACCAGTGCTTTTCGGGGGTTGAACACTGAAGCTTTCTTT	CATSAFRGLNTEAFF